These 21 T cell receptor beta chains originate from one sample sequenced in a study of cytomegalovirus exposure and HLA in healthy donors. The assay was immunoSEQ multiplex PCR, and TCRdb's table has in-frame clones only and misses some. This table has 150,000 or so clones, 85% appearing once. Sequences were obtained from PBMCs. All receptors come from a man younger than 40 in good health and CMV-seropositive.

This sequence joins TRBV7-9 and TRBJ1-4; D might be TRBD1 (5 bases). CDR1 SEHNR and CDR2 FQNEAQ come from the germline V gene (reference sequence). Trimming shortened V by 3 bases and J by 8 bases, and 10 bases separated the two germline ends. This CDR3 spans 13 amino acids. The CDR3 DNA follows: TGTGCCAGCAGCTTTTGGGGGGAGGAAAAACTGTTTTTT. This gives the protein CASSFWGEEKLFF.

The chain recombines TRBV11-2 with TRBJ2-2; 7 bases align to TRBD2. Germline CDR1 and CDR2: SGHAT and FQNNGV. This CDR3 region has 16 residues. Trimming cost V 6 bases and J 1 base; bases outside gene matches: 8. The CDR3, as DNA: TGTGCCAGCAGTTCATGGCTAGCGGTGAACACCGGGGAGCTGTTTTTT. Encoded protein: CASSSWLAVNTGELFF.

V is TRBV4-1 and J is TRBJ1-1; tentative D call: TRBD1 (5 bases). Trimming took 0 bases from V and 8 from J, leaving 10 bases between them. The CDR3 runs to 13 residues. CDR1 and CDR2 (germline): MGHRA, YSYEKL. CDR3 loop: CASSQDRPGEAFF. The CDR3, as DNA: TGCGCCAGCAGCCAAGATAGGCCAGGGGAAGCTTTCTTT.

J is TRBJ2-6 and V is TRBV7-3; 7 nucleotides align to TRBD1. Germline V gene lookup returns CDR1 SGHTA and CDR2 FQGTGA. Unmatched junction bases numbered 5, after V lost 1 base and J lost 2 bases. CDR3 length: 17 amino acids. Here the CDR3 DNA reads TGTGCCAGCAGCTTAAACCCCGGGACAGCTGGGGCCAACGTCCTGACTTTC. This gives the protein CASSLNPGTAGANVLTF.

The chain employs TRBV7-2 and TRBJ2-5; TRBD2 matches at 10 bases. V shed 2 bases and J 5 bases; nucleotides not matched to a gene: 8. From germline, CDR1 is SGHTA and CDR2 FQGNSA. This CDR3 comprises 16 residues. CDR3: CASSLLRLAGEETQYF. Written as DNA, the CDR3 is TGTGCCAGCAGCTTACTGAGGCTAGCGGGGGAGGAGACCCAGTACTTC.

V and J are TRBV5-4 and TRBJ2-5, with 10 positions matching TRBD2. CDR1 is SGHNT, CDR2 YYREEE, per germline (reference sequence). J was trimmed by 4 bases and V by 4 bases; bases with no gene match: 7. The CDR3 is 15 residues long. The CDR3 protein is CASSPGGLARETQYF. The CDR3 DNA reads TGTGCCAGCAGCCCAGGGGGACTAGCGAGAGAGACCCAGTACTTC.

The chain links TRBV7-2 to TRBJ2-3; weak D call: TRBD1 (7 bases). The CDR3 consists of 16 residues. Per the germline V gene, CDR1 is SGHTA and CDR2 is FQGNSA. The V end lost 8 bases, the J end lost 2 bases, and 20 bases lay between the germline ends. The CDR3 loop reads CASAPRGGGATDTQYF. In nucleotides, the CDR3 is TGTGCCAGCGCCCCCCGAGGGGGCGGGGCCACAGATACGCAGTATTTT.

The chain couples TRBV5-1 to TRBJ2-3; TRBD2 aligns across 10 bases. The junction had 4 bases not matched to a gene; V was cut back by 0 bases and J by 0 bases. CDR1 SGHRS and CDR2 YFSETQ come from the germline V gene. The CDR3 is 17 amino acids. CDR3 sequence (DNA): TGCGCCAGCAGCTTGGGGACTAGCGGAAAAAGCACAGATACGCAGTATTTT. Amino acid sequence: CASSLGTSGKSTDTQYF.

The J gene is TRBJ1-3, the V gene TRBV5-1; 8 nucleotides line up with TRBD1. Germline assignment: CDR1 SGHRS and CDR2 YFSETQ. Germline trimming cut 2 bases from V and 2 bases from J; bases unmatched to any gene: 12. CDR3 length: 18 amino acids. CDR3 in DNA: TGCGCCAGCAGCTTAACCGGACAGGGACTTGTCCCTGGAAACACCATATATTTT. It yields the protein CASSLTGQGLVPGNTIYF.

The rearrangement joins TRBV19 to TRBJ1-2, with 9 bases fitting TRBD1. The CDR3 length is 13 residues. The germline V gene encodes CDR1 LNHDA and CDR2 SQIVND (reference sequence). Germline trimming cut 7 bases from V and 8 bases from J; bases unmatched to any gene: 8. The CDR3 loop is CASITDRGQGYTF. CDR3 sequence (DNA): TGTGCCAGTATTACGGACAGGGGTCAAGGCTACACCTTC.

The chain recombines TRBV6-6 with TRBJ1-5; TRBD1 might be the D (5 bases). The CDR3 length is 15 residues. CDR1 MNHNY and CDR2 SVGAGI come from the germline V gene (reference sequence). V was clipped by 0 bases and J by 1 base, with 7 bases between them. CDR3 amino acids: CASSYSPGSNQPQHF. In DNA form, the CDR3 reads TGTGCCAGCAGTTACTCCCCAGGGAGCAATCAGCCCCAGCATTTT.

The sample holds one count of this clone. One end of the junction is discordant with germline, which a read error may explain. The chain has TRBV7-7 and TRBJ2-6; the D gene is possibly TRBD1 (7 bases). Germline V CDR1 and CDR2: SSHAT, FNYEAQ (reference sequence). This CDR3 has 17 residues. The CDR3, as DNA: TGTGCTAGCAGTGTCGGTCAGGGGGGAGCCGGGGCCAACGTCCTGACTTTC. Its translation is CASSVGQGGAGANVLTF.

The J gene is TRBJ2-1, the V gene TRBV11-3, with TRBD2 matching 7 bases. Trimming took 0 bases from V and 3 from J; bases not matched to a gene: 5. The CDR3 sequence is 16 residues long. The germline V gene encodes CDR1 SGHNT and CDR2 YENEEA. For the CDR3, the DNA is TGTGCCAGCAGCTTAGATGGGGCGGGGGACTACAATGAGCAGTTCTTC. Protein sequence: CASSLDGAGDYNEQFF. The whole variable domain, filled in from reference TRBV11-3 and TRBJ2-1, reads EAGVVQSPRYKIIEKKQPVAFWCNPISGHNTLYWYLQNLGQGPELLIRYENEEAVDDSQLPKDRFSAERLKGVDSTLKIQPAELGDSAVYLCASSLDGAGDYNEQFFGPGTRLTVL.

CDR3 coding DNA: TGCGCCAGCAGCCTCAGGGATGGAGAGACCCAGTACTTC. It yields the protein CASSLRDGETQYF. This sequence joins TRBV5-1 and TRBJ2-5, with TRBD1 as a possible D gene (5 bases). V was pared by 4 bases and J by 4 bases, with 11 bases between. CDR3 length equals 13 residues. Germline V gene lookup returns CDR1 SGHRS and CDR2 YFSETQ.

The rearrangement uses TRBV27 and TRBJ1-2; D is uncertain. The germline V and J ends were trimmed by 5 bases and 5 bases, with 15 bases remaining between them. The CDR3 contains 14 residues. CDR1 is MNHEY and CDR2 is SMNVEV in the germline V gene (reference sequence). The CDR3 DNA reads TGTGCCAGCAGTGTCGGGTCGTCGGGGTATGGCTACACCTTC. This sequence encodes CASSVGSSGYGYTF.

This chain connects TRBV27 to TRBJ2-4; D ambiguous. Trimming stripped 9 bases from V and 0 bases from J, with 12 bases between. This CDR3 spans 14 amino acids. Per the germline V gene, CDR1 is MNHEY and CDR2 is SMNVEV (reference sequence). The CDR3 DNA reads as TGTGCCAGTTCTCCAGGCCTAGCCAAAAACATTCAGTACTTC. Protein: CASSPGLAKNIQYF.

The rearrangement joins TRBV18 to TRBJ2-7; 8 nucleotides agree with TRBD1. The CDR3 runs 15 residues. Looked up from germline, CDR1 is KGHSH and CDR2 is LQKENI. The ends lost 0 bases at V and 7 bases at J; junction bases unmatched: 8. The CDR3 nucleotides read TGTGCCAGCTCACCACCGGGCAGGGGGCAAGGGGAGCAGTACTTC. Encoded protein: CASSPPGRGQGEQYF.

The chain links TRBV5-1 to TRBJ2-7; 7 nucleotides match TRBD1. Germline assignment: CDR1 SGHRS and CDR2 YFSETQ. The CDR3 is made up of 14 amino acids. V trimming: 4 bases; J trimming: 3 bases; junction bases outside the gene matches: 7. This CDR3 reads CASSLGTADYEQYF. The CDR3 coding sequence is TGCGCCAGCAGCCTTGGGACAGCCGACTACGAGCAGTACTTC.

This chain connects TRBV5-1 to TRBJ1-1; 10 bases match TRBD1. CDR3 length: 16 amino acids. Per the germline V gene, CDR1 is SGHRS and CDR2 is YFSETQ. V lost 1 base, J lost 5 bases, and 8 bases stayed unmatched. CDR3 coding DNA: TGCGCCAGCAGCTTGTTGACAGGGGGCGATAAGACTGAAGCTTTCTTT. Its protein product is CASSLLTGGDKTEAFF.

CDR3 loop: CASSRGIAWETQYF. DNA of the CDR3: TGTGCCAGCAGCCGAGGGATAGCATGGGAGACCCAGTACTTC. The gene calls are TRBV14 and TRBJ2-5; D perhaps matches TRBD2 (5 bases). Trimming left V 4 bases short and J 5 bases short, with 14 bases between. Germline loops: CDR1 SGHDN, CDR2 FVKESK. The CDR3 length is 14 residues.

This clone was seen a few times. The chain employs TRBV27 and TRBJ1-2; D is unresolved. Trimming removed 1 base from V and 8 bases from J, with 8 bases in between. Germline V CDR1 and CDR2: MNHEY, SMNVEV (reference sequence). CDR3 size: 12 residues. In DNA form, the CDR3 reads TGTGCCAGCAGTTTATTGGGCGGGGGCTACACCTTC. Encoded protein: CASSLLGGGYTF.